Listed below are T cell receptor beta chains from one sample, sequenced in a study of T cells in Graves' hyperthyroidism and ophthalmopathy. One entry per CDR3 protein results from TCRdb running MiXCR on the multiplex PCR reads. Of hundreds of thousands of distinct CDR3 sequences listed, 20% to 25% are singletons. The sequencing sample was made of blood. Receptors originate from a woman in her 70s with Graves' ophthalmopathy. CDR3s include the opening cysteine and the closing phenylalanine or tryptophan. A D gene is named only where the DNA matches it firmly. Clone size is given for some rows only: seen once, a few or many times, or a class if the clone is expanded.

d_call	j_call	clone_size	v_call	cdr3_nt	cdr3_aa
NA	TRBJ1-2	NA	TRBV6-1	TGTGCCAGCAGTTTAGACCTATTATACGGCTACACCTTC	CASSLDLLYGYTF
NA	TRBJ1-4	few	TRBV5-6	TGTGCCAGCAGCGGGGGAAGGGGTCAAACTAATGAAAAACTGTTTTTT	CASSGGRGQTNEKLFF
NA	TRBJ1-1	NA	TRBV20-1	TGCAGTGCCTTCAGAGGGGGGAACACTGAAGCTTTCTTT	CSAFRGGNTEAFF
NA	TRBJ2-7	NA	TRBV5-4	TGTGCCAGCAGCTTACCCAAAAGGGGGGAGGCCGAGCAGTACTTC	CASSLPKRGEAEQYF
TRBD1	TRBJ2-2	NA	TRBV12-3/TRBV12-4	TGTGCCAGCAGCTTTGGGACAGGGGAAATTCCCACCGGGGAGCTGTTTTTT	CASSFGTGEIPTGELFF
NA	TRBJ2-1	many	TRBV2	TGTGCCAGCAGGGGTCTGGGGAATGAGCAGTTCTTC	CASRGLGNEQFF
NA	TRBJ1-3	once	TRBV2	TGTGCCATCCAGGGTTCTGGAAACACCATATATTTT	CAIQGSGNTIYF
NA	TRBJ2-7	NA	TRBV6-1	TGTTCCAGGGGCTACGAGCAGTACTTC	CSRGYEQYF
NA	TRBJ2-3	many	TRBV6-2/TRBV6-3	TGTGCCAGCAGAAGGGACTCGCTCAACACAGATACGCAGTATTTT	CASRRDSLNTDTQYF
TRBD2	TRBJ2-1	NA	TRBV20-1	TGCAGTGCTCACACTCCCCGCGGGAGCTTTAATGAGCAGTTCTTC	CSAHTPRGSFNEQFF
TRBD1	TRBJ1-5	many	TRBV20-1	TGCAGTGCCAGACAGGGTAGCCAGCCCCAGCATTTT	CSARQGSQPQHF
TRBD2	TRBJ2-1	few	TRBV6-1	TGTGCCAGCAGACTAGCGGGGGCTACCTACAATGAGCAGTTCTTC	CASRLAGATYNEQFF
TRBD2	TRBJ2-5	many	TRBV6-5	TGTGCCAGCAGTTACTCGAGCGGGAGGGCCTGGGAGACCCAGTACTTC	CASSYSSGRAWETQYF
NA	TRBJ1-1	few	TRBV5-1	TGCGCCAGCAGCTTGGCCGTTGCAGGGAACACTGAAGCTTTCTTT	CASSLAVAGNTEAFF
NA	TRBJ2-7	NA	TRBV30	TGTGCCTGCAGGGTCGCCTACGAGCAGTACTTC	CACRVAYEQYF
TRBD1	TRBJ2-3	many	TRBV20-1	TGCAGTGCTGACAGGGATAGGTTGATTGATACGCAGTATTTT	CSADRDRLIDTQYF
NA	TRBJ1-5	NA	TRBV9	TGTGCCAGCAGCCCCAGACCGGCCGGTCCCCAGCATTTT	CASSPRPAGPQHF
NA	TRBJ2-1	few	TRBV7-9	TGTGCCAGCAGCCCCACAGGGCTCGGGCAGTTCTTC	CASSPTGLGQFF
NA	TRBJ1-1	many	TRBV12-3/TRBV12-4	TGTGCCAGCAGGGGTGAGGTTCACCCTGAAGCTTTCTTT	CASRGEVHPEAFF
NA	TRBJ1-5	many	TRBV6-1	TGTGCCAGCAGTGAGCTAGGGTTTGGCAATCAGCCCCAGCATTTT	CASSELGFGNQPQHF
NA	TRBJ2-3	few	TRBV20-1	TGCAGTGCAATGACCACTGCAGATACGCAGTATTTT	CSAMTTADTQYF
NA	TRBJ2-6	many	TRBV6-1	TGTGCCAGCATTCTAGAGTCTGGGGCCAACGTCCTGACTTTC	CASILESGANVLTF
TRBD1	TRBJ2-3	NA	TRBV24-1	TGTGCCACCAGTGATAACCGGGACAGAACTTCAGATACGCAGTATTTT	CATSDNRDRTSDTQYF
NA	TRBJ1-3	NA	TRBV10-3	TGTGCCATCAGTGAGTCGGGGACGGGAAACACCATATATTTT	CAISESGTGNTIYF
NA	TRBJ1-1	NA	TRBV7-8	TGTGCCAGCAGCTTAGGTTCAGGGCGGGGCACTGAAGCTTTCTTT	CASSLGSGRGTEAFF
NA	TRBJ2-3	NA	TRBV5-1	TGCGCCACCTCAGGGGAGGCTGGCACAGATACGCAGTATTTT	CATSGEAGTDTQYF
NA	TRBJ1-6	few	TRBV20-1	TGCAGTGCAGAACGGGGGTCCAATTCACCCCTCCACTTT	CSAERGSNSPLHF
TRBD2	TRBJ2-2	NA	TRBV10-3	TGTGCCATCAGTGGAGCGGGAGGAGGTGACGGGGAGCTGTTTTTT	CAISGAGGGDGELFF
NA	TRBJ2-7	few	TRBV6-1	TGTGCCAGCACCCCGAAGCGAGCGGTAAGCTCCTACGAGCAGTACTTC	CASTPKRAVSSYEQYF
NA	TRBJ2-1	few	TRBV7-9	TGTGCCAGCAGCACTGTGGTGTCGAATGAGCAGTTCTTC	CASSTVVSNEQFF
NA	TRBJ1-1	few	TRBV20-1	TGCAGTGCCAACAATCTATTCCAAGCCTTAGTAGGGGAGAACACTGAAGCTTTCTTT	CSANNLFQALVGENTEAFF
TRBD1	TRBJ2-2	many	TRBV5-1	TGCGCCAGCAGCTCGACAGGGGCCGTGAACACCGGGGAGCTGTTTTTT	CASSSTGAVNTGELFF
NA	TRBJ1-2	many	TRBV30	TGTGCCTGGAGGCCGATAGGGTATGGCTACACCTTC	CAWRPIGYGYTF
TRBD1	TRBJ1-2	few	TRBV3-1	TGTGCCAGCAGCGCCGACTCTGGGACAGGGGTTAGGGCTAACTATGGCTACACCTTC	CASSADSGTGVRANYGYTF
NA	TRBJ2-6	few	TRBV3-1	TGTGCCAGCACCGAAAGGACATCCTCTGGGGCCAACGTCCTGACTTTC	CASTERTSSGANVLTF
NA	TRBJ2-1	NA	TRBV11-2	TGTGCCAGCAGCTTAGGACGCACGACGAGCTCCTACAATGAGCAGTTCTTC	CASSLGRTTSSYNEQFF
NA	TRBJ1-5	NA	TRBV20-1	TGCAGTGCTAGCTCAGAGGGTTCAGGAAGTATCCAGCATTTT	CSASSEGSGSIQHF
TRBD2	TRBJ2-1	few	TRBV7-3	TGTGCCAGCAGCTCCAAGGTGGCTAGCGGAGGGTGGGATGAGCAGTTCTTC	CASSSKVASGGWDEQFF
NA	TRBJ2-3	few	TRBV7-3	TGTGCCAGCAGCTTACAAGGGTCCAGCACAGATACGCAGTATTTT	CASSLQGSSTDTQYF
TRBD2	TRBJ2-5	few	TRBV6-2/TRBV6-3	TGTGCCAGCAGTTTTAGCGGGAGAGCCCAGTACTTC	CASSFSGRAQYF
TRBD1	TRBJ1-2	NA	TRBV20-1	TGCAGTGCTAGAGGCACAGGGGGCGCTTACCTTGGCTACACCTTC	CSARGTGGAYLGYTF
NA	TRBJ1-6	few	TRBV7-2	TGTGCCAGCAGCTCGTTCAGTTCACCCCTCCACTTT	CASSSFSSPLHF
TRBD2	TRBJ2-5	NA	TRBV20-1	TGCAGTGCTAGACCTGGGACTAGCGGAGACCAAGAGACCCAGTACTTC	CSARPGTSGDQETQYF
NA	TRBJ2-1	NA	TRBV4-1	TGCGCCAGCAGTCAGGAGGTGGGTAACAATGAGCAGTTCTTC	CASSQEVGNNEQFF
NA	TRBJ1-2	few	TRBV20-1	TGCAGCGCCGGGGAACAGAACTATGGCTACACCTTC	CSAGEQNYGYTF
NA	TRBJ2-3	few	TRBV5-1	TGCGCCAGCAGCCTCCCGAGTGGGGCAGATACGCAGTATTTT	CASSLPSGADTQYF
TRBD1	TRBJ1-1	few	TRBV5-4	TGTGCCAGCACCTTGGATGGGACAGGGGGCCGGGGCACTGAAGCTTTCTTT	CASTLDGTGGRGTEAFF
TRBD1	TRBJ2-1	NA	TRBV9	TGTGCCAGCAGTCTAACTAGGGACAGGGAGGGCGATGAGCAGTTCTTC	CASSLTRDREGDEQFF
TRBD2	TRBJ2-4	NA	TRBV27	TGTGCCAGCAGTAATATAGGACTAGCGGGAGACAGGGTCAAAAACATTCAGTACTTC	CASSNIGLAGDRVKNIQYF
NA	TRBJ1-4	few	TRBV20-1	TGCAGTGCCCCAACAGTTACAAATAATGAAAAACTGTTTTTT	CSAPTVTNNEKLFF